The following is a T cell receptor beta chain sequence with its context. Antigen unknown. These data belong to a study of blood T cells in healthy people across ages. Study-wide findings and caveats: Naive T cell percentage showed a strong correlation with TCR beta diversity. The unsorted PBMCs prevented any conclusive comparison of naive versus antigen-experienced cells.

With a J-beta primer mix and a sample-barcoded 5' primer, a second PCR ran about 6 to 11 cycles. TCRdb independently ran MiXCR on the 5' RACE reads; one entry per CDR3 protein. The table shows 1.4 million to 1.5 million distinct CDR3 sequences, with around 39% occurring only once. This CDR3 has 13 amino acids. V lost 4 bases to trimming and J lost 3 bases, with 10 bases between them. The people who gave samples were healthy Caucasians from Russia, aged roughly 6 to 100. The rearrangement joins TRBV12-3 or TRBV12-4 to TRBJ2-7; TRBD2 is a possible D gene (6 bases). The sequence derives from a woman under 30 in good health. The sample comprised blood. CDR3 coding DNA: TGTGCCAGCAGTTCTCCGGGGGTCTACGAGCAGTACTTC. Translation: CASSSPGVYEQYF.